The 19 T cell receptor beta chains below all came from one sample that was sequenced in a study of T cell changes during pregnancy in multiple sclerosis. Repertoires were generated with immunoSEQ multiplex PCR, while TCRdb's copy carries only in-frame clones and drops some. Of roughly 49,000 clones in the sample, just under 95% were seen once. The input for sequencing was CD8+ T cells from peripheral blood mononuclear cells, taken in the first trimester of pregnancy. All receptors come from a female donor with multiple sclerosis, enrolled in a pregnancy study.

The chain carries TRBV5-1 and TRBJ2-1, with TRBD2 as a possible D gene (6 bases). Germline CDR1 is SGHRS and CDR2 is YFSETQ. The CDR3 sequence is 18 residues long. V was pared by 3 bases and J by 4 bases, with 23 bases between. CDR3 DNA: TGCGCCAGCAGCTCCCCCCTTTCGGCGGGGAGCGAATACAATGAGCAGTTCTTC. It codes for CASSSPLSAGSEYNEQFF.

This chain joins TRBV6-1 and TRBJ2-2; the match to TRBD2 covers 9 bases. The CDR3 has 17 residues. Germline loops: CDR1 MNHNS, CDR2 SASEGT. V shed 2 bases, J shed 5 bases, and the junction held 9 bases outside the gene matches. CDR3 sequence reads: CASSEWASGARTGELFF. The CDR3 region has the DNA TGTGCCAGCAGTGAATGGGCTAGCGGGGCGAGGACCGGGGAGCTGTTTTTT.

V usage is TRBV5-1 and J usage is TRBJ2-4, with TRBD2 identical over 13 bases. CDR3 length: 16 residues. Germline CDR1 and CDR2: SGHRS and YFSETQ. V was pared by 1 base and J by 4 bases, with 2 bases of the junction left unmatched. This chain's CDR3 is CASSLTSGRAKNIQYF. The CDR3 DNA reads as TGCGCCAGCAGCTTGACTAGCGGGAGGGCTAAAAACATTCAGTACTTC.

V and J are TRBV5-1 and TRBJ2-5, with 8 bases identical to TRBD1. CDR1 is SGHRS, CDR2 YFSETQ, per germline. J was trimmed by 5 bases and V by 1 base; bases with no gene match: 19. The CDR3 extends over 19 amino acids. The DNA for the CDR3 is TGCGCCAGCAGCTTGACCCGCGAGACAGGGGTTTCTAATTTGGAGACCCAGTACTTC. It translates to CASSLTRETGVSNLETQYF.

V is TRBV4-1 and J is TRBJ2-1; 9 nucleotides agree with TRBD1. CDR1 MGHRA and CDR2 YSYEKL come from the germline V gene. The CDR3 is made up of 22 amino acids. V lost 2 bases and J lost 3; bases outside the gene matches: 23. Written as DNA, the CDR3 is TGCGCCAGCAGCCAACCTTTGGGGGACAGGGTTGTTCGGGTAGCGGACTACAATGAGCAGTTCTTC. Its protein is CASSQPLGDRVVRVADYNEQFF.

V and J are TRBV7-8 and TRBJ1-3; D remains unclear. The CDR3 covers 13 residues. V lost 5 bases and J 1 base, leaving 6 bases between the germline ends. Germline V CDR1 and CDR2: SGHVS, FQNEAQ. CDR3 region: CASSVESGNTIYF. The CDR3 DNA sequence: TGTGCCAGCAGCGTGGAGTCTGGAAACACCATATATTTT.

The V gene is TRBV5-1, the J gene TRBJ2-7; D remains unclear. Per the germline V gene, CDR1 is SGHRS and CDR2 is YFSETQ. Trimming took off 4 bases at V and 4 bases at J, with 9 bases between the two ends. The CDR3 contains 12 residues. CDR3 in DNA: TGCGCCAGCAGCCACGATCTATACGAGCAGTACTTC. This gives the protein CASSHDLYEQYF.

A single count supports this clone. This sequence joins TRBV11-2 and TRBJ2-2; TRBD2 matches 7 bases. Germline V gene data show CDR1 as SGHAT and CDR2 as FQNNGV. The ends lost 7 bases at V and 0 bases at J; junction bases unmatched: 11. The CDR3 has 17 amino acids. CDR3 protein: CASKVTSVAANTGELFF. For the CDR3, the DNA is TGTGCCAGCAAGGTTACTAGCGTAGCCGCGAACACCGGGGAGCTGTTTTTT.

The chain couples TRBV28 to TRBJ2-3; no firm D call. V lost 3 bases to trimming and J lost 3 bases, with 19 bases between them. Germline V lookup: CDR1 MDHEN, CDR2 SYDVKM. CDR3 length equals 17 residues. CDR3 sequence (DNA): TGTGCCAGCAGTTTTAGGAGTTCGAACCCGCCTACAGATACGCAGTATTTT. Translation gives CASSFRSSNPPTDTQYF. Supplemented by reference TRBV28 and TRBJ2-3, the full variable domain reads DVKVTQSSRYLVKRTGEKVFLECVQDMDHENMFWYRQDPGLGLRLIYFSYDVKMKEKGDIPEGYSVSREKKERFSLILESASTNQTSMYLCASSFRSSNPPTDTQYFGPGTRLTVL.

The chain combines TRBV11-2 with TRBJ1-2; 8 positions agree with TRBD1. The junction had 11 bases not matched to a gene; V was cut back by 1 base and J by 4 bases. The length of the CDR3 is 17 residues. Germline V gene sequence: CDR1 SGHAT, CDR2 FQNNGV. The CDR3 DNA is TGTGCCAGCAGCTTAGTGGACAGGGATGGGGCACCCTATGGCTACACCTTC. Translated, it gives CASSLVDRDGAPYGYTF.

The V gene is TRBV5-1, the J gene TRBJ1-2, with 9 nucleotides matching TRBD1. This CDR3 is 16 amino acids long. Unmatched junction bases numbered 11, after V lost 5 bases and J lost 3 bases. The germline gives CDR1 SGHRS, CDR2 YFSETQ. This CDR3 reads CASRLDRGIGYYGYTF. The CDR3 DNA reads as TGCGCCAGCAGGCTGGACAGGGGCATCGGGTACTATGGCTACACCTTC.

The chain is built from TRBV5-1 and TRBJ2-2; 8 positions agree with TRBD1. After removal of 4 bases from V and 5 bases from J, the junction contained 7 bases not matched to a gene. The germline CDR1 and CDR2 sequences are SGHRS and YFSETQ. The length of the CDR3 is 15 residues. The CDR3 region has the DNA TGCGCCAGCAGCACGGACAGGGACGGGACCGGGGAGCTGTTTTTT. Encoded protein: CASSTDRDGTGELFF.

The chain joins TRBV5-1 to TRBJ2-7; D gene uncertain. Trimming left V 0 bases short and J 2 bases short, with 12 bases between. The CDR3 consists of 15 residues. Per germline, CDR1 SGHRS and CDR2 YFSETQ. In DNA form, the CDR3 reads TGCGCCAGCAGCTTGGTCTCCGCGGCGGCCTACGAGCAGTACTTC. Protein: CASSLVSAAAYEQYF.

The chain has TRBV5-1 and TRBJ1-1; a possible D gene is TRBD1 (6 bases). Per the germline V gene, CDR1 is SGHRS and CDR2 is YFSETQ. This CDR3 has 14 residues. Trimming cost V 0 bases and J 6 bases, with 12 bases left between them. CDR3 sequence: CASSLEGGDAEAFF. CDR3 DNA sequence: TGCGCCAGCAGCTTGGAGGGGGGGGACGCTGAAGCTTTCTTT.

The chain couples TRBV28 to TRBJ2-1; 13 nucleotides line up with TRBD2. In germline, CDR1 is MDHEN, CDR2 SYDVKM. This CDR3 comprises 14 residues. Germline trimming cut 5 bases from V and 10 bases from J; bases unmatched to any gene: 5. The CDR3 nucleotides are TGTGCCAGCAGTCCACCGGGACTAGCGGGGGAGCAGTTCTTC. Encoded protein: CASSPPGLAGEQFF.

This CDR3 is CASSYLPGGEYGYTF. CDR3 coding DNA: TGTGCCAGCAGTTACTTGCCAGGGGGCGAGTATGGCTACACCTTC. The V gene is TRBV6-5, the J gene TRBJ1-2, with 8 bases matching TRBD1. With V trimmed by 1 base and J by 5 bases, 6 bases remained unmatched. The CDR3 is 15 amino acids. Germline lookup yields CDR1 MNHEY and CDR2 SVGAGI.

The V and J genes are TRBV7-9 and TRBJ2-7; D may be TRBD1 (6 bases). The CDR3 runs to 16 residues. Trimming shortened V by 4 bases and J by 2 bases, and 18 bases separated the two germline ends. Germline V lookup: CDR1 SEHNR, CDR2 FQNEAQ (reference sequence). CDR3 in DNA: TGTGCCAGCAGCTCAACCGGGACAAAAAACCCCTACGAGCAGTACTTC. Translating gives CASSSTGTKNPYEQYF.

V is TRBV27 and J is TRBJ2-7; 7 nucleotides line up with TRBD1. The CDR3 totals 16 residues. The germline V gene encodes CDR1 MNHEY and CDR2 SMNVEV (reference sequence). V shed 0 bases and J 3 bases; nucleotides not matched to a gene: 8. For the CDR3, the DNA is TGTGCCAGCAGTTTATCAATGGGACAGCTAATCTACGAGCAGTACTTC. Its protein is CASSLSMGQLIYEQYF.

The chain uses TRBV5-1 and TRBJ2-7; D not certain. V was clipped by 5 bases and J by 0 bases, with 3 bases between them. The CDR3 sequence is 11 residues long. The germline V gene encodes CDR1 SGHRS and CDR2 YFSETQ. CDR3 nucleotides: TGCGCCAGCAGTAGCTCCTACGAGCAGTACTTC. Translating it yields CASSSSYEQYF. Full variable domain (missing parts from reference TRBV5-1 and TRBJ2-7): KAGVTQTPRYLIKTRGQQVTLSCSPISGHRSVSWYQQTPGQGLQFLFEYFSETQRNKGNFPGRFSGRQFSNSRSEMNVSTLELGDSALYLCASSSSYEQYFGPGTRLTVT.